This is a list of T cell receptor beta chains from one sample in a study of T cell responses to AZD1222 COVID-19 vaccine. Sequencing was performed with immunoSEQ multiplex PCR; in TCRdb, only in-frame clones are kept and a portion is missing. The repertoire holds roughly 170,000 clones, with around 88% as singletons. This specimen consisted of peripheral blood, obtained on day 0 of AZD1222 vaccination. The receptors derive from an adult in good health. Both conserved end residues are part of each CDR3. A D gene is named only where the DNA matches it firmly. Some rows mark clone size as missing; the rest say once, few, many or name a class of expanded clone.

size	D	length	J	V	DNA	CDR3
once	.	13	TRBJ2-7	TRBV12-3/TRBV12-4	TGTGCCAGCAGACCAAAGTTAACCTACGAGCAGTACTTC	CASRPKLTYEQYF
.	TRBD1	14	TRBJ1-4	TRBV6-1	TGTGCCAGCAGTGAATCAGGGGGCTGGGAAAAACTGTTTTTT	CASSESGGWEKLFF
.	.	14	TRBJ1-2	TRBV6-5	TGTGCCAGCAGTTCCTACGACGGGAACTATGGCTACACCTTC	CASSSYDGNYGYTF
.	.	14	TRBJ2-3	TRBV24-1	TGTGCCACCAGTGATTTGGAGAGCACAGATACGCAGTATTTT	CATSDLESTDTQYF
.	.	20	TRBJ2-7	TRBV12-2	TGTGCAAGTCGCCCTAGTGGGCTCAGTCGCTTTTTCTATTCGACCTACGAGCAGTACTTC	CASRPSGLSRFFYSTYEQYF
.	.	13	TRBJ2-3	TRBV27	TGTGCCAGCAGTTTGGCAGGGAGAGATACGCAGTATTTT	CASSLAGRDTQYF
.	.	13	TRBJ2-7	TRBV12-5	TGTGCTAGTGATGGGGACATCACCTACGAGCAGTACTTC	CASDGDITYEQYF
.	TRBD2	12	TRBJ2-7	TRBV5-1	TGCGCCAGCAGCGGACTAGGCGACGAGCAGTACTTC	CASSGLGDEQYF
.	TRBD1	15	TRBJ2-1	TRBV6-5	TGTGCCAGCAGACGTACAGGGGATTCGTACAATGAGCAGTTCTTC	CASRRTGDSYNEQFF
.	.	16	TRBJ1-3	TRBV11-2	TGTGCCAGCAGCTTTTCAGCCACCTCTCTCGGAAACACCATATATTTT	CASSFSATSLGNTIYF
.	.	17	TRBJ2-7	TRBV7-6	TGTGCCAGCAGCTTAGGAAGAATATTGGACAGAAACTACGAGCAGTACTTC	CASSLGRILDRNYEQYF
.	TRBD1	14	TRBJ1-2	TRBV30	TGTGCCTGGTTCCGGGACAGGGGTAACTATGGCTACACCTTC	CAWFRDRGNYGYTF
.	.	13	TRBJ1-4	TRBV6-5	TGTGCCAGCAAGTTACTGATTAATGAAAAACTGTTTTTT	CASKLLINEKLFF
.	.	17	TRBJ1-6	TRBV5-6	TGTGCCAGCAGCGCCGGACAGACGAGCTCCTATAATTCACCCCTCCACTTT	CASSAGQTSSYNSPLHF
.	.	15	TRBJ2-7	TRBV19	TGTGCCAGTAGTATCGCTAGCGAGAGCTCCTACGAGCAGTACTTC	CASSIASESSYEQYF
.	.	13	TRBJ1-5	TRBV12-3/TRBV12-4	TGTGCCAGCAGTTTATCCAGAGATCAGCCCCAGCATTTT	CASSLSRDQPQHF
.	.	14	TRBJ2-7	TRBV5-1	TGCGCCAGCAGCTTCAAACAGGGTCAAGACGAGCAGTACTTC	CASSFKQGQDEQYF
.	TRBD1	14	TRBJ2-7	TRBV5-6	TGTGCCAGCAGCTTGGGACAGGGCAGGGACGAGCAGTACTTC	CASSLGQGRDEQYF
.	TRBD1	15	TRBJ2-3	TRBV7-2	TGTGCCAGCAGTTTGGACAGGTCTGGCACAGATACGCAGTATTTT	CASSLDRSGTDTQYF
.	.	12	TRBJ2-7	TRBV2	TGTGCCAGCCGGCTAGACAAGGCCGAGCAGTACTTC	CASRLDKAEQYF
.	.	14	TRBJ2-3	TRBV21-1	TGTGCCAGCTATGAAACTAGCGGCACAGATACGCAGTATTTT	CASYETSGTDTQYF
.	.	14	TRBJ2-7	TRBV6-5	TGTGCCAGCAGTTACTCGCCCAGCTCCTACGAGCAGTACTTC	CASSYSPSSYEQYF
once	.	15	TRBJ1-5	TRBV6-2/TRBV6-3	TGTGCCAGCAGTTACTTCCAGGGGTCGGGACAGCCCCAGCATTTT	CASSYFQGSGQPQHF
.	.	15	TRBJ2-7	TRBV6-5	TGTGCCAGCAGCGTGGTGTTCCCGAGCGATTACGAGCAGTACTTC	CASSVVFPSDYEQYF
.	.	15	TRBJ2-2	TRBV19	TGTGCCAGCCTAGGAGGGACTCCTAACACCGGGGAGCTGTTTTTT	CASLGGTPNTGELFF
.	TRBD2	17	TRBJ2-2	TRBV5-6	TGTGCCAGCAGCCCGCGCGGGGGGGCAGGAAACACCGGGGAGCTGTTTTTT	CASSPRGGAGNTGELFF
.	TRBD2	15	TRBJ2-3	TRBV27	TGTGCCAGCAGTTTTAGCGGGAGTCCCCCAGATACGCAGTATTTT	CASSFSGSPPDTQYF
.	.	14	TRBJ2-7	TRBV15	TGTGCCACCAGCAGCCCTCCCGGGGTTCACGAGCAGTACTTC	CATSSPPGVHEQYF
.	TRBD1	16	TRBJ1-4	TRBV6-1	TGTGCCAGCAGTGAATCGGTCGACAGGGTCCGCGAAAAACTGTTTTTT	CASSESVDRVREKLFF
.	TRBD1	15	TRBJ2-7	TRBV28	TGTGCCAGCAGCCCCACGGGACAGCCGTCCTACGAGCAGTACTTC	CASSPTGQPSYEQYF
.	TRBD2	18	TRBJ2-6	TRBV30	TGTGCCTGGAGTGGGGGAGCGGGAGGACACTCTGGGGCCAACGTCCTGACTTTC	CAWSGGAGGHSGANVLTF
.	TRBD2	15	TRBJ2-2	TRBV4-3	TGCGCCAGCAGCCAAGTTCCCCTAGCGGGGAGGGAGCTGTTTTTT	CASSQVPLAGRELFF
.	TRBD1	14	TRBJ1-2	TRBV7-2	TGTGCCAGCACCATAAGACGGGACAGCTATGGCTACACCTTC	CASTIRRDSYGYTF
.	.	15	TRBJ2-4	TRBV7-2	TGTGCCAGCAGCTTAGTTTCTGGTGGGGGAAACATTCAGTACTTC	CASSLVSGGGNIQYF
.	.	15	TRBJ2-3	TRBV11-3	TGTGCCAGCAGCTTCCGGACTCCAGGGGCAGATACGCAGTATTTT	CASSFRTPGADTQYF
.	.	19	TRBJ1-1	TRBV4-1	TGCGCCAGCAGCCGGAAGAAAGATAAGGGTCCAGGCATGAACACTGAAGCTTTCTTT	CASSRKKDKGPGMNTEAFF
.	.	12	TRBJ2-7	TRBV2	TGTGCCAGCAGGGGTAGCTCCTACGAGCAGTACTTC	CASRGSSYEQYF
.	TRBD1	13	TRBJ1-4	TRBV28	TGTGCCAGCCGGACAGGCTTCAATGAAAAACTGTTTTTT	CASRTGFNEKLFF
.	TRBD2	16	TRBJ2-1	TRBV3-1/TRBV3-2	TGTGCCAGCAGCCAGGGGACTAGCGGGGGGGCAAATGAGCAGTTCTTC	CASSQGTSGGANEQFF
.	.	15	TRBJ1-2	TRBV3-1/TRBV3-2	TGTGCCAGCAGCCAAGAGGTCAGGTGGGACTATGGCTACACCTTC	CASSQEVRWDYGYTF
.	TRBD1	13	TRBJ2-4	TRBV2	TGTGCCAGCAGTGAACCGACAGGGAACATTCAGTACTTC	CASSEPTGNIQYF
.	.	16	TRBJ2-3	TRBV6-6	TGTGCCAGCAGTTACTGGCGGGACCCTAGCACAGATACGCAGTATTTT	CASSYWRDPSTDTQYF
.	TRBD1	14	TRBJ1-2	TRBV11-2	TGTGCCAGCAGCCTTGACAGGGGGGGTTTCGGCTACACCTTC	CASSLDRGGFGYTF
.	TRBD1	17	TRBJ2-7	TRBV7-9	TGTGCCAGCACCAGAGGCCTGGGACAGGGGGCTGGGTACGAGCAGTACTTC	CASTRGLGQGAGYEQYF
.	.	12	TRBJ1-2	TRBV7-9	TGTGCCAGCAGCTTAGCGGACTATGGCTACACCTTC	CASSLADYGYTF
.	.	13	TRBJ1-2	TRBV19	TGTGCCAGTACCGTCTGGGGCGCGCAGGGCTACACCTTC	CASTVWGAQGYTF
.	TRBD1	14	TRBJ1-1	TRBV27	TGTGCCAGCAGTTTAAACAGGGGGGGCACTGAAGCTTTCTTT	CASSLNRGGTEAFF
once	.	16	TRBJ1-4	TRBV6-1	TGTGCCAGCAGTGAAGTATGGACAGCAACTAATGAAAAACTGTTTTTT	CASSEVWTATNEKLFF
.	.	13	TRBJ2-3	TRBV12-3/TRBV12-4	TGTGCCAGTCGCCTTCTGGGGACAGATACGCAGTATTTT	CASRLLGTDTQYF
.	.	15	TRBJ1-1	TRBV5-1	TGCGCCAGCAGCTTAACCGGGGCCAGTGGAACTGAAGCTTTCTTT	CASSLTGASGTEAFF
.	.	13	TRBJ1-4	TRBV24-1	TGTGCCACCATAAGGGGCTTAAATGAAAAACTGTTTTTT	CATIRGLNEKLFF
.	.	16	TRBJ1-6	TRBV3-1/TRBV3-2	TGTGCCAGCAGCCAAGAAACGAAGGGGTTCCGGTCACCCCTCCACTTT	CASSQETKGFRSPLHF
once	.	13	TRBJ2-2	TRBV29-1	TGCAGCGTTGATCAGGCTAGCACCGGGGAGCTGTTTTTT	CSVDQASTGELFF
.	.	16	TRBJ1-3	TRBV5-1	TGCGCCAGCAGTCCCCTAGGGGGAAAAGCTGGAAACACCATATATTTT	CASSPLGGKAGNTIYF
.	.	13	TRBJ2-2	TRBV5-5	TGTGCCAGCAGGCCGAGTGAAGCCGGGGAGCTGTTTTTT	CASRPSEAGELFF
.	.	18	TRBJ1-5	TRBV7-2	TGTGCCAGCAGCTCGCGGGGGACCGGGAGGGGTAGCAATCAGCCCCAGCATTTT	CASSSRGTGRGSNQPQHF
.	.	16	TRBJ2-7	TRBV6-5	TGTGCCAGCAGTTACTCATCGGAAGTATCGACCTACGAGCAGTACTTC	CASSYSSEVSTYEQYF
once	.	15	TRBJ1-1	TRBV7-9	TGTGCCAGCAACATTCTAGGGGAGGGGTCCACTGAAGCTTTCTTT	CASNILGEGSTEAFF
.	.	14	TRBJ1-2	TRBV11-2	TGTGCCAGCAGCTTAGAGAGGTCAGGGGATGGCTACACCTTC	CASSLERSGDGYTF